This T cell receptor beta chain was sequenced in a study of response to subunit inactivated influenza vaccine. This CDR3 has 15 residues. V lost 2 bases, J lost 3 bases, and 13 bases lay in between. TCRdb independently ran MiXCR on the RT-PCR reads; one entry per CDR3 protein. The sample has approximately 530,000 distinct CDR3 sequences; 10% to 15% are singletons. This clonotype was observed a few times. What it recognizes is unknown. Study-level findings and limits: The study's authors posited that every seasonal influenza vaccination enlists few new T cells.

The J gene is TRBJ2-5, the V gene TRBV12-3 or TRBV12-4, with D possibly being TRBD2 (5 bases). The sequencing used PBMCs from blood, collected 45 days after vaccination. This sequence originates from a man aged 45-60 years who received an inactivated influenza vaccine. The CDR3 DNA reads as TGTGCCAGCAGTTTATTGGGCGGGCCCAAAGAGACCCAGTACTTC. This codes for CASSLLGGPKETQYF.